Each of the 3 T cell receptor beta chains below was sequenced from the same sample in a study of siplizumab effects on memory and regulatory T cells. The data were produced by immunoSEQ multiplex PCR, yet TCRdb's version contains in-frame clones alone and is incomplete. The sample yields some 120,000 clones, around 93% seen once. Sequences were obtained from non-Treg CD4+ T cells sorted from blood. These receptors originate from a human donor in good health.

This clone was observed a few times. CDR3 sequence: CASSDRQALNEKLFF. CDR3 nucleotide sequence: TGTGCCAGTAGTGACCGACAGGCCCTAAATGAAAAACTGTTTTTT. V gene TRBV19 combines with J gene TRBJ1-4, with D maybe TRBD1 (6 bases). Germline V gives CDR1 LNHDA, CDR2 SQIVND (reference sequence). CDR3 length: 15 amino acids. V lost 5 bases to trimming and J lost 5 bases, with 15 bases between them. The complete variable domain, with remaining parts taken from reference TRBV19 and TRBJ1-4, reads DGGITQSPKYLFRKEGQNVTLSCEQNLNHDAMYWYRQDPGQGLRLIYYSQIVNDFQKGDIAEGYSVSREKKESFPLTVTSAQKNPTAFYLCASSDRQALNEKLFFGSGTQLSVL.

The genes are TRBV19 and TRBJ2-7; D call uncertain. From germline, CDR1 is LNHDA and CDR2 SQIVND (reference sequence). Trimming left V 2 bases short and J 5 bases short, with 10 bases between. CDR3 size: 13 residues. The CDR3 is CASSISRSHEQYF. The CDR3 nucleotides are TGTGCCAGTAGTATAAGTAGAAGTCACGAGCAGTACTTC.

The CDR3: CASSLGGTGYGGYTF. The CDR3 region has the DNA TGTGCCAGCAGCTTAGGCGGGACAGGGTACGGTGGCTACACCTTC. The chain employs TRBV7-9 and TRBJ1-2; 9 bases map to TRBD1. Trimming cost V 1 base and J 7 bases; bases outside gene matches: 7. Germline V gene data show CDR1 as SEHNR and CDR2 as FQNEAQ (reference sequence). This CDR3 contains 15 residues.